These 14 T cell receptor beta chains were sequenced from one sample in a study of T cells in Graves' hyperthyroidism and ophthalmopathy. There were TCR beta CDR3 regions amplified from RNA transcripts. Primed by the HTBI set, a first-round RT-PCR was run on the TCR CDR3. TCRdb fed the multiplex PCR reads into MiXCR, producing one record per CDR3 protein. The sample consists of about 560,000 distinct CDR3 sequences, under 60% of them appearing once. The specimen was peripheral blood or thyroid tissue (not recorded which). Receptors were obtained from a woman between 18 and 30 years old with Graves' hyperthyroidism.

The chain is built from TRBV11-2 and TRBJ2-7, with 13 bases identical to TRBD2. This CDR3 is built from 17 residues. Trimming at V came to 6 bases and at J to 2 bases, leaving 10 bases not matched to a gene. CDR1 is SGHAT, CDR2 FQNNGV, per germline. CDR3 bases: TGTGCCAGCAGGGACCCGGTGGGACTAGCGGGAACCTACGAGCAGTACTTC. Its protein product is CASRDPVGLAGTYEQYF.

This clonotype was recorded only once. V usage is TRBV25-1 and J usage is TRBJ1-2; no clear D gene. Germline V lookup: CDR1 MGHDK, CDR2 SYGVNS. V was shortened by 8 bases and J by 8 bases, with 18 bases between the two germline ends. This CDR3 spans 13 amino acids. CDR3: CASVDLDLGGYTF. The CDR3 DNA is TGTGCCAGCGTAGATCTCGACCTCGGCGGCTACACCTTC.

This clonotype was recorded many times. The rearrangement links TRBV20-1 to TRBJ2-7; D is possibly TRBD2 (5 bases). Germline-derived CDR1 and CDR2 are DFQATT and SNEGSKA (reference sequence). This CDR3 has 13 amino acids. Deletions cut 1 base from V and 5 bases from J, with 12 bases between. Here the CDR3 reads CSARVLVGNEQYF. The CDR3 DNA reads as TGCAGTGCTAGAGTACTAGTCGGGAACGAGCAGTACTTC.

This chain links TRBV4-3 with TRBJ2-2; D is uncertain. Germline CDR1 reads LGHNA; CDR2 reads YSLEER. The CDR3 is made up of 15 amino acids. Trimming cost V 2 bases and J 5 bases, with 12 bases left between them. This chain's CDR3 is CASSQRQAQTGELFF. The CDR3 nucleotides read TGCGCCAGCAGCCAACGGCAGGCTCAGACCGGGGAGCTGTTTTTT.

This clonotype was seen at least ten times. The chain has TRBV19 and TRBJ1-1, with no clear D. The CDR3 is 13 residues long. Trimming took off 4 bases at V and 4 bases at J, with 10 bases between the two ends. CDR1 LNHDA and CDR2 SQIVND come from the germline V gene (reference sequence). CDR3: CASSRTTTTEAFF. CDR3 nucleotide sequence: TGTGCCAGTAGTAGGACCACGACCACTGAAGCTTTCTTT.

This clonotype occurred many times. The chain has TRBV10-3 and TRBJ1-6, with unresolved D. V dropped 8 bases and J dropped 0 bases, with 8 bases sitting between them. The CDR3 runs 14 residues. CDR1 is ENHRY and CDR2 is SYGVKD in the germline V gene. CDR3 amino acids: CAIAESSYNSPLHF. CDR3 nucleotides: TGTGCCATCGCAGAGAGCTCCTATAATTCACCCCTCCACTTT.

A few counts support this clonotype. The chain is built from TRBV7-2 and TRBJ2-7; D unclear. With 8 bases removed from V and 5 bases from J, the gap between germline ends came to 13 bases. Germline loops: CDR1 SGHTA, CDR2 FQGNSA. The length of the CDR3 is 12 residues. CDR3 residues: CASLNFGNEQYF. As DNA, the CDR3 is TGTGCCAGCTTGAATTTCGGAAACGAGCAGTACTTC. Filled out from reference TRBV7-2 and TRBJ2-7, the complete variable domain reads GAGVSQSPSNKVTEKGKDVELRCDPISGHTALYWYRQSLGQGLEFLIYFQGNSAPDKSGLPSDRFSAERTGGSVSTLTIQRTQQEDSAVYLCASLNFGNEQYFGPGTRLTVT.

In this sample, this clonotype turned up many times. This rearrangement joins TRBV29-1 to TRBJ1-1; no definite D call. Germline V lookup: CDR1 SQVTM, CDR2 ANQGSEA. There are 13 residues in the CDR3. Trimming pared 2 bases from V and 0 bases from J, leaving 7 bases between. The CDR3: CSVERRMNTEAFF. In nucleotides, the CDR3 is TGCAGCGTTGAACGACGTATGAACACTGAAGCTTTCTTT.

V is TRBV5-3 and J is TRBJ1-2; TRBD1 aligns across 7 bases. TRBV5-3 is an ORF, and what it does is uncertain. This CDR3 has 14 residues. The V gene end was trimmed by 8 bases and the J gene end by 3 bases; junction bases not matched to a gene: 10. The CDR3, as DNA: TGTGCCAGCAGTTGGGACAGAAGCCACTATGGCTACACCTTC. It is translated as CASSWDRSHYGYTF.

V and J are TRBV19 and TRBJ1-6; 8 bases agree with TRBD1. CDR1 is LNHDA and CDR2 is SQIVND in the germline V gene (reference sequence). V lost 6 bases to trimming and J lost 1 base; unmatched junction nucleotides: 14. The CDR3 spans 19 residues. This CDR3 is CASSATHRGIRSYNSPLHF. The CDR3 region has the DNA TGTGCCAGTAGCGCCACCCACAGGGGGATTAGATCCTATAATTCACCCCTCCACTTT.

The V and J genes are TRBV7-9 and TRBJ2-7; D may be TRBD2 (6 bases). Trimming left V 3 bases short and J 0 bases short, with 12 bases between. CDR3 length: 15 amino acids. Per germline, CDR1 SEHNR and CDR2 FQNEAQ (reference sequence). In nucleotides, the CDR3 is TGTGCCAGCAGCTTCGGGAGATTTCACTCCTACGAGCAGTACTTC. As protein: CASSFGRFHSYEQYF.

The V and J genes are TRBV6-2 or TRBV6-3 and TRBJ1-1, with D unresolved. Germline V gene lookup returns CDR1 MNHEY and CDR2 SVGEGT. Trimming left V 8 bases short and J 0 bases short, with 13 bases between. The CDR3 consists of 14 residues. The chain's CDR3 is CASRREGLNTEAFF. The CDR3 coding sequence is TGTGCCAGCCGACGGGAAGGCCTGAACACTGAAGCTTTCTTT.

There are many counts of this clonotype. This sequence joins TRBV19 and TRBJ2-2, with D perhaps matching TRBD1 or TRBD2 (5 bases each). Trimming removed 5 bases from V and 0 bases from J, with 7 bases in between. CDR3 length equals 14 residues. Germline CDR1 and CDR2: LNHDA and SQIVND (reference sequence). CDR3 nucleotide sequence: TGTGCCAGTAGTCCGGGACCGAACACCGGGGAGCTGTTTTTT. The encoded protein is CASSPGPNTGELFF.

This clonotype was counted at least ten times. This chain uses TRBV29-1 with TRBJ2-5; 7 bases line up with TRBD1. V gave up 7 bases and J gave up 5 bases; unmatched junction bases: 7. The V gene's germline CDR1 is SQVTM and CDR2 ANQGSEA. The CDR3 is 12 residues long. The CDR3 DNA reads as TGCAGCGGAGGAGACAGGGTTGAGACCCAGTACTTC. Protein: CSGGDRVETQYF.